This paragraph covers one T cell receptor (beta chain) sequence. MiXCR, applied by TCRdb to the 5' RACE reads, yields one record per CDR3 protein. The sample holds about 430,000 distinct CDR3 sequences, about a sixth seen once. The sample belongs to a study of T-cell memory formation after mild COVID-19. The source of this sequence is a man aged 18-30 years who had mild COVID-19 (a few samples of this study predate the infection). Cell type and time point are not known. Input material: PBMCs or a T cell subset sorted from them (not recorded which).

The CDR3 sequence is CASHPVGGDGYTF. CDR3 coding DNA: TGTGCCAGCCATCCGGTGGGGGGCGATGGCTACACCTTC. The chain carries TRBV18 and TRBJ1-2, with D maybe TRBD1 (6 bases). Between the trimmed V and J ends, which lost 8 bases and 6 bases, there was a span of 16 bases. Germline V gives CDR1 KGHSH, CDR2 LQKENI. The CDR3 has 13 residues.